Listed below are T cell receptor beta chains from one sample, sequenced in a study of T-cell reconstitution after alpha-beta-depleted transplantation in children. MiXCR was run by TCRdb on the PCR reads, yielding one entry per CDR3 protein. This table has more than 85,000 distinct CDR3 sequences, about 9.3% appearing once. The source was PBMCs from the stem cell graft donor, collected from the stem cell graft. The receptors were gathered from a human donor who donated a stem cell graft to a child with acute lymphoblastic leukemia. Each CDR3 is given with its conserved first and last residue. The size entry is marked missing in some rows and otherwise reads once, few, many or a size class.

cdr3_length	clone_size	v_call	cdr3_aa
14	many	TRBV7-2	CASRLAGVTDTQYF
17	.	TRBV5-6	CASSSTSGGANQETQYF
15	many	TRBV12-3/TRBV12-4	CASSYLAGYQETQYF
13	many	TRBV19	CASSSRRSETQYF
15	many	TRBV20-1	CSARDPPRGNYGYTF
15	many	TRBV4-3	CASSQGTGSNQPQHF
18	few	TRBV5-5	CASSSPAAGRRGSYEQYF
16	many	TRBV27	CASSRTSGANTDTQYF
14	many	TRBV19	CASTPLYSNQPQHF
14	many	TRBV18	CASSTSDRGYGYTF
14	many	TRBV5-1	CASSTGTLGETQYF
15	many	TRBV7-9	CASSLVRVSNTEAFF
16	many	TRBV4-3	CASSQDVSQGTDTQYF
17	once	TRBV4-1	CASSQVDLGFLGETQYF
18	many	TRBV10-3	CAISEVPPTDFLPYEQYF
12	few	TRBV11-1	CASSLQQGEQFF
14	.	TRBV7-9	CASSKTPGSYEQYF
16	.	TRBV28	CASTPGGQGGRQTQYF
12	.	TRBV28	CASSLVDQPQHF
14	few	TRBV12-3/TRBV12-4	CASSDPRTGFWAFF
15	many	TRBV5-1	CASSVMGRTNSPLHF
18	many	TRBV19	CASSPYTSGRTSTDTQYF
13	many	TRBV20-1	CSASSGSYNEQFF
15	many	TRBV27	CASSLPHKMNTEAFF
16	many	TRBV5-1	CASSQIGGLSTDTQYF
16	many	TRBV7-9	CASSLVSGGPSYEQYF
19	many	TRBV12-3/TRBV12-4	CASSFTGTSGFSGANVLTF
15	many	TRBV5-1	CASSLGDHYNSPLHF
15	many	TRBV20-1	CSARSLTGLSAEAFF
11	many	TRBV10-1	CASSTGGEQYF
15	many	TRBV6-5	CASSYSTGSNQPQHF
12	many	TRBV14	CASSHFPGELFF
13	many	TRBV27	CASSLTEDQPQHF